One and the same sample provided the 14 T cell receptor beta chains below, sequenced in a study of T cell clusters in autoimmune cytopenias. Multiplex touch-down PCR amplified TRB using TRB-A and TRB-B pools in one tube. TCRdb reprocessed the multiplex PCR reads, with one entry per CDR3 protein and no DNA. The sample's table shows fewer than 6,500 distinct CDR3 sequences. Each sample's input was around 250 ng genomic DNA, 30,000 to 45,000 genome equivalents. These data were also filed under a second study, of T cell repertoires in aging, cancer and after chemotherapy.

The sequencing sample was made of peripheral blood. These receptors originate from a human donor in good health.

The chain employs TRBV6-2 or TRBV6-3 and TRBJ2-3. This CDR3 is built from 16 residues. Germline CDR1 reads MNHEY; CDR2 reads SVGEGT. The CDR3 here is CASSYRTSGGTDTQYF.

The chain employs TRBV6-1 and TRBJ1-1. This CDR3 has 13 amino acids. Germline-derived CDR1 and CDR2 are MNHNS and SASEGT. CDR3: CASSLREAAEAFF.

The chain uses TRBV5-6 and TRBJ2-1. The CDR3 loop spans 15 amino acids. CDR1 and CDR2 from the germline V gene are SGHDT and YYEEEE. The CDR3 loop is CASSLESPSYNEQFF.

This clonotype ranks as medium-sized in terms of frequency. CDR3 residues: CASSYALGAYGIQYF. The gene calls are TRBV6-5 and TRBJ2-4; TCRdb selects TRBD1, and the lack of DNA leaves this call unchecked. The CDR3 sequence is 15 residues long. Germline V gene lookup returns CDR1 MNHEY and CDR2 SVGAGI.

This CDR3 is CASSLTGGVNEKLFF. The gene calls are TRBV6-1 and TRBJ1-4; TCRdb returns TRBD1, unconfirmable since there is no DNA. The CDR3 is 15 residues long. Germline assignment: CDR1 MNHNS and CDR2 SASEGT.

This chain joins TRBV7-6 and TRBJ1-6. The CDR3 loop spans 15 amino acids. Germline V gives CDR1 SGHVS, CDR2 FNYEAQ. The CDR3 sequence is CASSAWTESNSPLHF.

The chain couples TRBV7-9 to TRBJ2-7; TCRdb reports TRBD1, a call that lacks DNA to check it against. This CDR3 has 12 amino acids. Germline lookup yields CDR1 SEHNR and CDR2 FQNEAQ (reference sequence). The CDR3 region is CASSYGQVEQYF.

The rearrangement links TRBV18 to TRBJ2-3; the TCRdb D gene call, TRBD1, has no DNA to confirm it. The CDR3 consists of 16 residues. The germline V gene encodes CDR1 KGHSH and CDR2 LQKENI. CDR3 sequence: CASSPSGGLSTDTQYF.

Measured by frequency, this clonotype is medium-sized. The chain uses TRBV29-1 and TRBJ1-5. CDR1 is SQVTM, CDR2 ANQGSEA, per germline. The CDR3 sequence is 13 residues long. This CDR3 is CSVQAQSNQPQHF.

The chain combines TRBV12-3 or TRBV12-4 with TRBJ2-7; TCRdb picks TRBD1, but there is no DNA to check that call. The CDR3 spans 15 residues. The CDR3 reads CAFTSPRQGPYEQYF.

Measured by frequency, this clonotype is medium-sized. The genes are TRBV7-9 and TRBJ2-5; TCRdb indicates TRBD1, and absent DNA this call remains unverified. Germline assignment: CDR1 SEHNR and CDR2 FQNEAQ (reference sequence). The CDR3 has 15 amino acids. This CDR3 is CASSRAGQLQETQYF.

The chain joins TRBV27 to TRBJ1-2; as DNA is missing, the TRBD1 call by TCRdb cannot be tested. CDR3 size: 14 residues. Germline V gene lookup returns CDR1 MNHEY and CDR2 SMNVEV (reference sequence). The CDR3 loop reads CASREQGADYGYTF.

The V and J genes are TRBV30 and TRBJ2-1. This CDR3 is 12 amino acids long. The germline CDR1 and CDR2 sequences are GTSNPN and SVGIG (reference sequence). This CDR3 is CAWNTFRNEQFF.

Measured by frequency, this clonotype is medium-sized. The V call is TRBV6-5, the J call TRBJ2-5; the D gene TCRdb calls, TRBD2, cannot be checked with no DNA. The CDR3 runs to 17 residues. CDR1 and CDR2 (germline): MNHEY, SVGAGI. The CDR3 sequence is CASSQGLTSANQETQYF.